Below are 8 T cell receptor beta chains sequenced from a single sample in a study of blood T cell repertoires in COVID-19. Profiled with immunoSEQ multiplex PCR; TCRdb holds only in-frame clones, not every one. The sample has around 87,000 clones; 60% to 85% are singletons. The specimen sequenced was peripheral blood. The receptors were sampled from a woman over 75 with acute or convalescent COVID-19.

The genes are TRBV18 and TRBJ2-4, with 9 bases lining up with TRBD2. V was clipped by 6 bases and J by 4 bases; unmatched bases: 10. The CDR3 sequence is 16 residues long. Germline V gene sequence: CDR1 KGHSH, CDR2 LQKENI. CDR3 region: CASSGGAGGLKNIQYF. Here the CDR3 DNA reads TGTGCCAGCTCCGGAGGAGCGGGAGGACTGAAAAACATTCAGTACTTC. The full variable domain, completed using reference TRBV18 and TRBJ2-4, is NAGVMQNPRHLVRRRGQEARLRCSPMKGHSHVYWYRQLPEEGLKFMVYLQKENIIDESGMPKERFSAEFPKEGPSILRIQQVVRGDSAAYFCASSGGAGGLKNIQYFGAGTRLSVL.

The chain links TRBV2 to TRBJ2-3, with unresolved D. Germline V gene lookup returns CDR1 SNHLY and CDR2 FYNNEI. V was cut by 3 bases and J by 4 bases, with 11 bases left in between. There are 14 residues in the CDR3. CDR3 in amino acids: CASSDGFLSDTQYF. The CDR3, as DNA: TGTGCCAGCAGTGACGGTTTCTTATCAGATACGCAGTATTTT.

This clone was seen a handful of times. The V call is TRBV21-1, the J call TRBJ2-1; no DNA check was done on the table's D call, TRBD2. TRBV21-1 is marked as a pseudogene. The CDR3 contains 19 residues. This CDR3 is CASSKKRGREVWSDNEQFF. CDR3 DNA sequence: TGTGCCAGCAGCAAAAAAAGGGGCAGGGAGGTCTGGTCGGACAATGAGCAGTTCTTC.

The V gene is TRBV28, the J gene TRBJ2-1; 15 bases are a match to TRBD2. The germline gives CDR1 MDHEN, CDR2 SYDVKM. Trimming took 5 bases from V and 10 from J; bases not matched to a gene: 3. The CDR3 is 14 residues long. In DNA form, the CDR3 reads TGTGCCAGCAGTCTGGGGACTAGCGGGGGGGAGCAGTTCTTC. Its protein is CASSLGTSGGEQFF.

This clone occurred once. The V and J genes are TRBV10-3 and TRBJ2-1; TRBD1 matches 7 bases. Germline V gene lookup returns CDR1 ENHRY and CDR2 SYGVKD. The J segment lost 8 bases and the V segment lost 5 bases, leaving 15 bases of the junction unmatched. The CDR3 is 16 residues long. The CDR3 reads CAISQTGYGAIDEQFF. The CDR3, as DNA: TGTGCCATCAGTCAGACAGGGTACGGGGCGATAGATGAGCAGTTCTTC.

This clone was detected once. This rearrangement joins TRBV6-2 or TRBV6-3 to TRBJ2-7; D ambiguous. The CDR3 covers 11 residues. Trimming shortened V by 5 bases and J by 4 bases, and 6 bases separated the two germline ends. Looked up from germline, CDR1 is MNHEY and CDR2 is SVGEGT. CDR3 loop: CASSPNYEQYF. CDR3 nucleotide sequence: TGTGCCAGCAGTCCCAATTACGAGCAGTACTTC.

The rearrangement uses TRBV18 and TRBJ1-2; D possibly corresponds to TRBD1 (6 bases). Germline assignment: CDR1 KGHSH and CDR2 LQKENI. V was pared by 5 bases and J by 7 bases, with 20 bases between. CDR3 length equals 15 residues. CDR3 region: CASSAPGWGHSGYTF. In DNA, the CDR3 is TGTGCCAGCTCAGCTCCAGGGTGGGGACACTCTGGCTACACCTTC.

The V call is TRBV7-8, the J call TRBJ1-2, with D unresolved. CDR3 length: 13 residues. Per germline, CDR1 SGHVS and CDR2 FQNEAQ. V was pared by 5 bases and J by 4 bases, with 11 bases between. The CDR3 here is CASSPEGTYGYTF. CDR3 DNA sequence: TGTGCCAGCAGCCCCGAGGGAACCTATGGCTACACCTTC.